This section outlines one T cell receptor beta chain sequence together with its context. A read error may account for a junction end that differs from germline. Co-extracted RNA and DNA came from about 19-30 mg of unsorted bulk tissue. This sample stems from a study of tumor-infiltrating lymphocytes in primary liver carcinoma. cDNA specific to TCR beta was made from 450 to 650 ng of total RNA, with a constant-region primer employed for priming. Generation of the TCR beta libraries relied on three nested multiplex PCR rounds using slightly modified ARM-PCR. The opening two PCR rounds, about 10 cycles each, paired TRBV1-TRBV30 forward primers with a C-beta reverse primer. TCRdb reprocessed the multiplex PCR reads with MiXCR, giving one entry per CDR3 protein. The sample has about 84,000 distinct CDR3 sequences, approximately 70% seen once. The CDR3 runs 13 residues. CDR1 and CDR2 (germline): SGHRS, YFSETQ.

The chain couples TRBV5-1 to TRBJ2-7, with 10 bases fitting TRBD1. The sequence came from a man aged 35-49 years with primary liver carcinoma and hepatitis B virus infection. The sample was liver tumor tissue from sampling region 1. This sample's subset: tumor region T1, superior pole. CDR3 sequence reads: CANYRDRGYEQYF. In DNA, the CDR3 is TGCGCCAACTACCGGGACAGGGGCTACGAGCAATACTTC.